This TCR beta chain was obtained from a study of T cells in localized non-small cell lung cancer. Overall study results and limits: Within adjacent lung there appeared a median approximately 60 of the top 100 tumor clones.

CDR3 length: 15 residues. The germline gives CDR1 MNHNY, CDR2 SVGAGI (reference sequence). The V gene lost 6 bases and the J gene lost 0 bases, with 9 bases spanning the gap. Some clones are missing from TCRdb's copy, which holds only in-frame ones; the method was immunoSEQ multiplex PCR. Of tens of thousands of clones in the sample, 65% to 85% were seen once. About this clone: The antigen is undetermined.

The TCR originated in a female donor over 55 with stage I lung adenocarcinoma. The V and J genes are TRBV6-6 and TRBJ1-6, with no clear D. Sequencing was performed on peripheral blood, taken before any cancer treatment. The CDR3 sequence is CASRVQGSYNSPLHF. CDR3 sequence (DNA): TGTGCCAGCAGGGTACAAGGCTCCTATAATTCACCCCTCCACTTT.